Presented here are 22 T cell receptor beta chains from one specimen sequenced in a study of CD4 T cells in relation to SARS-CoV-2 and coronaviruses. The assay was immunoSEQ multiplex PCR, and TCRdb's table has in-frame clones only and misses some. Of 15,000 to 25,000 clones in the sample, over 65% were seen once. Before the COVID-19 pandemic, during about 2011-2019, CD4+ T cells were taken from unexposed donors. After about 10 days of culture, CD4+ T cells were isolated. The antigens for these receptors are not known. The specimen sequenced was CD4+ T cells from PBMCs, cultured in vitro. The receptors come from a human donor in good health.

This clone is a singleton in its sample. This chain links TRBV7-2 with TRBJ2-3; TRBD2 matches 9 bases. The CDR3 consists of 17 residues. The junction had 12 bases not matched to a gene; V was cut back by 5 bases and J by 3 bases. The germline CDR1 and CDR2 sequences are SGHTA and FQGNSA. CDR3 bases: TGTGCCAGCAGCCCTGAACGGCGGGGGGGCGGGACAGATACGCAGTATTTT. Translation: CASSPERRGGGTDTQYF. The full variable domain, in which reference TRBV7-2 and TRBJ2-3 provide the parts outside the CDR3, is GAGVSQSPSNKVTEKGKDVELRCDPISGHTALYWYRQSLGQGLEFLIYFQGNSAPDKSGLPSDRFSAERTGGSVSTLTIQRTQQEDSAVYLCASSPERRGGGTDTQYFGPGTRLTVL.

The chain has TRBV6-2 or TRBV6-3 and TRBJ2-6; D unclear. Trimming left V 2 bases short and J 4 bases short, with 6 bases between. Germline V gene sequence: CDR1 MNHEY, CDR2 SVGEGT. The CDR3 covers 14 residues. The CDR3 nucleotides are TGTGCCAGCAGTTACACGGCAGGGGCCAACGTCCTGACTTTC. Translating gives CASSYTAGANVLTF.

The rearrangement links TRBV21-1 to TRBJ1-1; the D call in the table, TRBD1, was not verified against the DNA. TRBV21-1 is labeled a pseudogene. CDR3 length equals 13 residues. This CDR3 reads CASSKVTATEAFF. CDR3 bases: TGTGCCAGCAGCAAAGTGACAGCCACTGAAGCTTTCTTT.

This chain links TRBV7-7 with TRBJ2-5; TRBD1 aligns across 11 bases. In germline, CDR1 is SSHAT, CDR2 FNYEAQ (reference sequence). The length of the CDR3 is 15 residues. Trimming took 3 bases from V and 4 from J; bases not matched to a gene: 4. The CDR3 loop is CASSLQGTGGETQYF. The CDR3 nucleotides read TGTGCCAGCAGCTTGCAAGGGACAGGGGGAGAGACCCAGTACTTC.

This clone has a handful of counts. V gene TRBV19 combines with J gene TRBJ1-5; D is uncertain. The CDR3 runs 14 residues. The germline gives CDR1 LNHDA, CDR2 SQIVND (reference sequence). Trimming took 7 bases from V and 2 from J, leaving 12 bases between them. The chain's CDR3 is CASTLGLGNQPQHF. The CDR3 nucleotides read TGTGCCAGTACCCTGGGGTTGGGCAATCAGCCCCAGCATTTT.

The chain joins TRBV5-1 to TRBJ2-3; 11 bases are a match to TRBD2. V shed 0 bases, J shed 2 bases, and the junction held 5 bases outside the gene matches. Germline V gene data show CDR1 as SGHRS and CDR2 as YFSETQ. CDR3 length: 17 residues. This CDR3 reads CASSLAGLAGNTDTQYF. In DNA, the CDR3 is TGCGCCAGCAGCTTGGCCGGACTAGCGGGTAACACAGATACGCAGTATTTT.

The chain has TRBV6-5 and TRBJ1-4, with D possibly TRBD1 on 6 matching bases. Germline CDR1 reads MNHEY; CDR2 reads SVGAGI. V gave up 6 bases and J gave up 7 bases, with 12 bases separating them. This CDR3 has 13 amino acids. The CDR3 DNA is TGTGCCAGCAGGTGGGGGCGGTTTGAAAAACTGTTTTTT. This sequence encodes CASRWGRFEKLFF.

The chain is built from TRBV21-1 and TRBJ2-5. TRBV21-1 is a pseudogene locus. CDR3 length equals 15 residues. CDR3 region: CASSKSPQYQETQYF. The CDR3 nucleotides read TGTGCCAGCAGCAAAAGCCCTCAGTACCAAGAGACCCAGTACTTC.

This clone has just one count. The chain has TRBV5-1 and TRBJ2-1; 13 nucleotides line up with TRBD2. The length of the CDR3 is 17 residues. Trimming took 0 bases from V and 0 from J; bases not matched to a gene: 0. Germline values: CDR1 SGHRS, CDR2 YFSETQ. CDR3 protein: CASSLGTSGSSYNEQFF. The CDR3 DNA reads as TGCGCCAGCAGCTTGGGGACTAGCGGGAGCTCCTACAATGAGCAGTTCTTC. The variable domain in full, with the rest retrieved from reference TRBV5-1 and TRBJ2-1, is KAGVTQTPRYLIKTRGQQVTLSCSPISGHRSVSWYQQTPGQGLQFLFEYFSETQRNKGNFPGRFSGRQFSNSRSEMNVSTLELGDSALYLCASSLGTSGSSYNEQFFGPGTRLTVL.

J is TRBJ1-2 and V is TRBV27; no definite D call. The germline V and J ends were trimmed by 2 bases and 4 bases, with 8 bases remaining between them. Germline V gives CDR1 MNHEY, CDR2 SMNVEV (reference sequence). This CDR3 has 13 amino acids. Here the CDR3 DNA reads TGTGCCAGCAGTTTAGGTCGGAGCTATGGCTACACCTTC. It is translated as CASSLGRSYGYTF.

This rearrangement joins TRBV12-5 to TRBJ1-5; the D is unclear. In germline, CDR1 is LGHNT, CDR2 FRNRAP. The CDR3 totals 15 residues. Trimming took 1 base from V and 0 from J, leaving 7 bases between them. For the CDR3, the DNA is TGTGCTAGTGGTTTGGGACACAGTAGCAATCAGCCCCAGCATTTT. This translates into CASGLGHSSNQPQHF.

The genes are TRBV11-3 and TRBJ1-2; D might be TRBD1 (5 bases). CDR3 length: 14 amino acids. The germline V gene encodes CDR1 SGHNT and CDR2 YENEEA. V was clipped by 7 bases and J by 3 bases, with 15 bases between them. DNA for the CDR3: TGTGCCAGCACCCTAATAGGGGCGGACTATGGCTACACCTTC. As protein: CASTLIGADYGYTF.

The chain combines TRBV28 with TRBJ2-3, with 8 bases that match TRBD1. The CDR3 contains 14 residues. The ends lost 4 bases at V and 4 bases at J; junction bases unmatched: 4. From germline, CDR1 is MDHEN and CDR2 SYDVKM. The CDR3 bases are TGTGCCAGCAGTTCCGGACAGGGTCCAGATACGCAGTATTTT. It is translated as CASSSGQGPDTQYF.

This clone was detected a few times. This chain uses TRBV5-1 with TRBJ1-3, with a possible D match to TRBD1 (5 bases). Germline values: CDR1 SGHRS, CDR2 YFSETQ. This CDR3 is built from 14 residues. The V end lost 4 bases, the J end lost 2 bases, and 10 bases lay between the germline ends. The CDR3 sequence is CASSVGLAGNTIYF. The CDR3 DNA reads as TGCGCCAGCAGCGTGGGGCTCGCTGGAAACACCATATATTTT.

The chain links TRBV7-8 to TRBJ2-1; D perhaps matches TRBD1 (6 bases). The ends were cut back, 4 bases at V and 1 base at J, with 11 bases in the middle. Germline loops: CDR1 SGHVS, CDR2 FQNEAQ. This CDR3 region has 15 residues. This CDR3 is CASSSRQVSYNEQFF. In DNA form, the CDR3 reads TGTGCCAGCAGCTCCCGACAGGTTTCCTACAATGAGCAGTTCTTC.

V usage is TRBV19 and J usage is TRBJ2-1, with 8 bases identical to TRBD1. The CDR3 consists of 14 residues. The ends lost 0 bases at V and 9 bases at J; junction bases unmatched: 4. Germline CDR1 reads LNHDA; CDR2 reads SQIVND (reference sequence). The chain's CDR3 is CASSIDRQGFEQFF. The DNA for the CDR3 is TGTGCCAGTAGTATAGATAGACAGGGGTTTGAGCAGTTCTTC.

The chain couples TRBV27 to TRBJ1-5; 11 nucleotides align to TRBD1. Germline V gene lookup returns CDR1 MNHEY and CDR2 SMNVEV (reference sequence). V shed 6 bases, J shed 0 bases, and the junction held 13 bases outside the gene matches. The CDR3 contains 19 residues. The CDR3 protein is CASREPGTGGVYSNQPQHF. The CDR3 bases are TGTGCCAGCAGGGAACCCGGGACAGGGGGTGTTTATAGCAATCAGCCCCAGCATTTT.

This clone appeared a single time. This rearrangement joins TRBV7-2 to TRBJ2-3; a possible D gene is TRBD2 (5 bases). There are 13 residues in the CDR3. Trimming took 3 bases from V and 6 from J, leaving 10 bases between them. Germline assignment: CDR1 SGHTA and CDR2 FQGNSA. The CDR3 loop reads CASSLRALDTQYF. The CDR3 DNA is TGTGCCAGCAGCTTGCGGGCGCTGGATACGCAGTATTTT. The whole variable domain, remainder taken from reference TRBV7-2 and TRBJ2-3, is GAGVSQSPSNKVTEKGKDVELRCDPISGHTALYWYRQSLGQGLEFLIYFQGNSAPDKSGLPSDRFSAERTGGSVSTLTIQRTQQEDSAVYLCASSLRALDTQYFGPGTRLTVL.

The rearrangement joins TRBV7-2 to TRBJ1-5, with D uncertain. This CDR3 is built from 14 residues. V was shortened by 3 bases and J by 1 base, with 7 bases between the two germline ends. Germline assignment: CDR1 SGHTA and CDR2 FQGNSA. The CDR3 region is CASSFADSNQPQHF. CDR3 coding DNA: TGTGCCAGCAGCTTCGCGGACAGCAATCAGCCCCAGCATTTT.

The chain is built from TRBV5-1 and TRBJ2-1, with D hard to call. Germline-derived CDR1 and CDR2 are SGHRS and YFSETQ. V lost 0 bases and J lost 5, with 15 bases in between. CDR3 length: 16 amino acids. CDR3 nucleotides: TGCGCCAGCAGCTTGGGGGTAAGGGCACCTCACAATGAGCAGTTCTTC. Its protein is CASSLGVRAPHNEQFF. Filled out from reference TRBV5-1 and TRBJ2-1, the complete variable domain reads KAGVTQTPRYLIKTRGQQVTLSCSPISGHRSVSWYQQTPGQGLQFLFEYFSETQRNKGNFPGRFSGRQFSNSRSEMNVSTLELGDSALYLCASSLGVRAPHNEQFFGPGTRLTVL.

This chain joins TRBV9 and TRBJ2-5; 8 bases are shared with TRBD2. Trimming took 4 bases from V and 4 from J; bases not matched to a gene: 9. Germline V CDR1 and CDR2: SGDLS, YYNGEE. This CDR3 has 15 amino acids. The CDR3 DNA follows: TGTGCCAGCAGCTTATCTAGCGGGTGGGGAGAGACCCAGTACTTC. Its protein product is CASSLSSGWGETQYF.

A single count supports this clone. J is TRBJ2-7 and V is TRBV19; no firm D call. Per the germline V gene, CDR1 is LNHDA and CDR2 is SQIVND (reference sequence). The V and J ends lost 5 bases and 2 bases respectively, with 19 bases between them. This CDR3 spans 16 amino acids. CDR3 coding DNA: TGTGCCAGTAGTTCCTCCTCCTGGTCCAAGACCTACGAGCAGTACTTC. Protein sequence: CASSSSSWSKTYEQYF.